This T cell receptor (beta chain) was identified in a study of vaccination effects on CD4 cells after COVID-19. Concerning this clone: Its specificity is not known. In the same sample, other DNA sequences code for this CDR3.

Overall study results and limits: Convalescent patients were scarce in the study, and it lacked early post-infection timepoints. Clones of infection and vaccine origin contracted markedly late after vaccination.

After expansion with viral peptide pools in the ViraFEST assay, antigen-specific CD4+ T cells were sequenced. When less than 13 days of culture had elapsed, CD4+ T cells were isolated. Vaccinated recipients, who were negative for nucleocapsid antibodies, had no history of SARS-CoV-2 infection. A density of fewer than 2.5 million PBMC per well was used; these cells were cultured with around 10 IU/ml IL-2 and roughly 10 ug/ml peptides. Half of the medium was exchanged for IL-2 medium on both days 3 and 7. Only in-frame clones appear in the TCRdb table, and some are missing; sequencing was by immunoSEQ multiplex PCR. The sample holds tens of thousands of clones, about 70% seen once. This CDR3 comprises 14 residues. Trimming took off 5 bases at V and 4 bases at J, with 15 bases between the two ends. Per germline, CDR1 SGHTA and CDR2 FQGNSA.

The chain joins TRBV7-2 to TRBJ2-7; weak D call: TRBD1 (6 bases). The origin of this receptor is a human donor who received a COVID-19 vaccine. The sample in question was CD4+ T cells from PBMCs cultured with HCoV-NL63 spike peptides, obtained before COVID-19 vaccination. The CDR3 region is CASSPRTERYEQYF. The CDR3 nucleotides read TGTGCCAGCAGCCCAAGGACAGAACGATACGAGCAGTACTTC.